These 32 T cell receptor beta chains were all obtained from the same sample, sequenced in a study of identical twins. TCRdb analysed the 5' RACE reads with MiXCR anew, one entry per CDR3 protein. The sample has 450,000 or so distinct CDR3 sequences, approximately 15% seen once. In addition, the sample was reused for a study of yellow fever vaccine responses in identical twins.

What was sequenced was CD4+ T cells sorted from blood. These receptors all come from a woman between 18 and 30 years old in good health.

The V call is TRBV4-2, the J call TRBJ1-2; possibly TRBD1 for D (6 bases). This CDR3 has 17 residues. Germline loops: CDR1 LGHNA, CDR2 YNFKEQ. Trimming removed 0 bases from V and 2 bases from J, with 16 bases in between. CDR3: CASSQDAAGDPNYGYTF. The CDR3, as DNA: TGTGCCAGCAGCCAAGATGCCGCAGGGGACCCAAACTATGGCTACACCTTC.

The chain links TRBV6-2 or TRBV6-3 to TRBJ2-1, with 8 positions matching TRBD2. Trimming removed 0 bases from V and 12 bases from J; junction bases left unmatched: 16. Germline V gives CDR1 MNHEY, CDR2 SVGEGT. The CDR3 is 17 residues long. The CDR3 sequence is CASSYSNLGLAGAGQFF. CDR3 sequence (DNA): TGTGCCAGCAGTTACTCGAACCTAGGTCTAGCGGGCGCCGGGCAGTTCTTC.

The gene calls are TRBV5-1 and TRBJ2-2; D possibly corresponds to TRBD2 (5 bases). The CDR3 runs 13 residues. Deletions cut 2 bases from V and 7 bases from J, with 9 bases between. Germline lookup yields CDR1 SGHRS and CDR2 YFSETQ. Here the CDR3 reads CASSFSAGGELFF. In DNA, the CDR3 is TGCGCCAGCAGCTTCTCGGCGGGCGGGGAGCTGTTTTTT.

This clonotype was seen only a few times. V usage is TRBV5-1 and J usage is TRBJ2-5; TRBD1 matches 11 bases. The CDR3 sequence is 16 residues long. The V gene's germline CDR1 is SGHRS and CDR2 YFSETQ. The trim removed 2 bases at V and 5 bases at J, leaving 8 bases unmatched. The CDR3 coding sequence is TGCGCCAGCAGCTTCCCGCCGGGACAGGGGGGGGAGACCCAGTACTTC. As protein: CASSFPPGQGGETQYF.

This clonotype was recorded many times. The V and J genes are TRBV28 and TRBJ2-5; D is undetermined. V dropped 5 bases and J dropped 5 bases, with 9 bases sitting between them. The germline gives CDR1 MDHEN, CDR2 SYDVKM. The CDR3 is made up of 12 amino acids. CDR3 in DNA: TGTGCCAGCAGTAACAGTCAGGAGACCCAGTACTTC. Translation: CASSNSQETQYF.

This clonotype was detected a few times. This rearrangement joins TRBV9 to TRBJ2-3; D uncertain. CDR1 and CDR2 (germline): SGDLS, YYNGEE. The CDR3 totals 15 residues. V was cut by 0 bases and J by 1 base, with 9 bases left in between. CDR3 region: CASSVDGWGTDTQYF. The DNA of the CDR3 is TGTGCCAGCAGCGTAGATGGTTGGGGCACAGATACGCAGTATTTT.

This clonotype was counted between two and nine times. The chain is built from TRBV9 and TRBJ2-1, with a possible D match to TRBD2 (5 bases). The germline V gene has CDR1 SGDLS and CDR2 YYNGEE. The CDR3 extends over 12 amino acids. With 2 bases removed from V and 9 bases from J, the gap between germline ends came to 9 bases. CDR3 residues: CASSVVAGEQFF. The CDR3 DNA reads as TGTGCCAGCAGCGTGGTGGCGGGTGAGCAGTTCTTC.

The V and J genes are TRBV20-1 and TRBJ2-5; 9 bases are a match to TRBD2. This CDR3 has 14 amino acids. In germline, CDR1 is DFQATT, CDR2 SNEGSKA (reference sequence). J lost 0 bases, V lost 2 bases, and 1 base had no gene match. The CDR3 reads CSARLAGYQETQYF. CDR3 nucleotide sequence: TGCAGTGCTAGACTAGCGGGGTACCAAGAGACCCAGTACTTC.

This clonotype was seen a handful of times. The gene calls are TRBV7-2 and TRBJ2-5, with 12 bases identical to TRBD2. CDR1 SGHTA and CDR2 FQGNSA come from the germline V gene. This CDR3 is built from 17 residues. The V and J ends lost 0 bases and 7 bases, in that order; junction bases with no gene match: 9. The CDR3 spells CASSLAPGLAGPGTQYF. The DNA for the CDR3 is TGTGCCAGCAGCTTAGCTCCGGGACTAGCGGGTCCGGGGACCCAGTACTTC.

Only a few counts were recorded for this clonotype. The chain recombines TRBV12-3 or TRBV12-4 with TRBJ2-1, with 12 bases lining up with TRBD2. Trimming took 5 bases from V and 9 from J; bases not matched to a gene: 5. The length of the CDR3 is 14 residues. CDR3 loop: CASSGLAGRREQFF. Here the CDR3 DNA reads TGTGCCAGCAGTGGACTAGCGGGAAGGCGTGAGCAGTTCTTC.

In its sample, this clonotype was seen many times. V and J are TRBV4-3 and TRBJ2-7, with a possible D match to TRBD2 (6 bases). Trimming removed 3 bases at V and 3 bases at J, with 18 bases between. The CDR3 sequence is 16 residues long. CDR1 is LGHNA and CDR2 is YSLEER in the germline V gene. CDR3 sequence: CASSHASSAQLYEQYF. The CDR3 coding sequence is TGCGCCAGCAGCCATGCCTCTAGCGCCCAACTCTACGAGCAGTACTTC.

DNA of the CDR3: TGTGCCAGCAGCTCCCCCCTAGCGGGCCGCAACACAGATACGCAGTATTTT. Encoded protein: CASSSPLAGRNTDTQYF. The chain combines TRBV7-2 with TRBJ2-3; 8 bases line up with TRBD2. The V gene's germline CDR1 is SGHTA and CDR2 FQGNSA. The CDR3 runs to 17 residues. V shed 4 bases and J 2 bases; nucleotides not matched to a gene: 11. Combining the CDR3 with reference TRBV7-2 and TRBJ2-3 gives the whole variable domain GAGVSQSPSNKVTEKGKDVELRCDPISGHTALYWYRQSLGQGLEFLIYFQGNSAPDKSGLPSDRFSAERTGGSVSTLTIQRTQQEDSAVYLCASSSPLAGRNTDTQYFGPGTRLTVL.

The gene calls are TRBV6-1 and TRBJ2-5; 7 positions agree with TRBD1. V shed 6 bases and J 0 bases; nucleotides not matched to a gene: 10. CDR1 is MNHNS and CDR2 is SASEGT in the germline V gene. The CDR3 loop spans 16 amino acids. The CDR3 DNA reads as TGTGCCAGCAGCTCCACCGACAGGGCGTACCAAGAGACCCAGTACTTC. Translated: CASSSTDRAYQETQYF.

The V and J genes are TRBV29-1 and TRBJ2-3; D is ambiguous. This CDR3 comprises 16 residues. CDR1 is SQVTM and CDR2 is ANQGSEA in the germline V gene. Deletions cut 6 bases from V and 0 bases from J, with 19 bases between. CDR3 sequence: CSVRSSPFTSTDTQYF. CDR3 DNA sequence: TGCAGCGTCCGGTCAAGCCCCTTTACTAGCACAGATACGCAGTATTTT.

This clonotype showed up many times. CDR3 bases: TGTGCCAGCAGCCGCACGACAGGGGACAATCAGCCCCAGCATTTT. It codes for CASSRTTGDNQPQHF. V gene TRBV4-2 combines with J gene TRBJ1-5; 8 nucleotides align to TRBD1. The germline gives CDR1 LGHNA, CDR2 YNFKEQ. The CDR3 is made up of 15 amino acids. Trimming removed 4 bases from V and 3 bases from J; junction bases left unmatched: 5.

This clonotype was found a few times. This chain joins TRBV20-1 and TRBJ2-1, with 9 bases identical to TRBD1. CDR3 length: 18 residues. The V gene's germline CDR1 is DFQATT and CDR2 SNEGSKA (reference sequence). V shed 3 bases, J shed 0 bases, and the junction held 12 bases outside the gene matches. CDR3 sequence reads: CSARRTLLDRGSYNEQFF. In DNA form, the CDR3 reads TGCAGTGCTAGGAGAACCCTCCTGGACAGGGGCTCCTACAATGAGCAGTTCTTC.

V is TRBV3-1 and J is TRBJ2-7; TRBD2 agrees at 14 bases. Germline V gives CDR1 LGHDT, CDR2 YNNKEL (reference sequence). The CDR3 is 17 amino acids. After removal of 6 bases from V and 1 base from J, the junction contained 8 bases not matched to a gene. The chain's CDR3 is CASRPGTSGSRSYEQYF. Here the CDR3 DNA reads TGTGCCAGCAGGCCCGGGACTAGCGGGAGTCGGTCCTACGAGCAGTACTTC.

This clonotype was seen only a few times. This sequence joins TRBV10-3 and TRBJ1-1; 8 bases match TRBD1. The CDR3 runs to 14 residues. The V segment lost 5 bases and the J segment 0 bases; nucleotides outside the gene matches: 2. CDR1 ENHRY and CDR2 SYGVKD come from the germline V gene. CDR3: CAISKDRVNTEAFF. The DNA for the CDR3 is TGTGCCATCAGTAAGGACAGGGTGAACACTGAAGCTTTCTTT.

The chain uses TRBV3-1 and TRBJ2-7; TRBD2 matches at 7 bases. The CDR3 has 15 amino acids. The V segment lost 5 bases and the J segment 3 bases; nucleotides outside the gene matches: 10. CDR1 is LGHDT and CDR2 is YNNKEL in the germline V gene (reference sequence). The CDR3: CASSLGGGGHYEQYF. CDR3 DNA: TGTGCCAGCAGCTTGGGGGGGGGTGGTCACTACGAGCAGTACTTC.

The CDR3 DNA follows: TGTGCCAGCAGCCAAGATACGGGGGCAGCGAACACCGGGGAGCTGTTTTTT. Translation gives CASSQDTGAANTGELFF. This sequence joins TRBV4-2 and TRBJ2-2, with D perhaps matching TRBD1 or TRBD2 (6 bases each). Trimming took off 0 bases at V and 0 bases at J, with 11 bases between the two ends. Germline V gene sequence: CDR1 LGHNA, CDR2 YNFKEQ. The CDR3 consists of 17 residues.

This clonotype was observed at least ten times. This rearrangement joins TRBV5-6 to TRBJ2-1, with 9 bases identical to TRBD1. The CDR3 runs 15 residues. The V and J ends lost 3 bases and 7 bases, in that order; junction bases with no gene match: 8. Germline CDR1 SGHDT, CDR2 YYEEEE. CDR3 amino acids: CASSSISGTGNEQFF. For the CDR3, the DNA is TGTGCCAGCAGCTCCATTTCCGGGACAGGGAATGAGCAGTTCTTC. Looking up the rest from reference TRBV5-6 and TRBJ2-1 gives the full variable domain: DAGVTQSPTHLIKTRGQQVTLRCSPKSGHDTVSWYQQALGQGPQFIFQYYEEEERQRGNFPDRFSGHQFPNYSSELNVNALLLGDSALYLCASSSISGTGNEQFFGPGTRLTVL.

The table lists this clonotype with a few counts. V gene TRBV18 combines with J gene TRBJ1-2; 8 bases line up with TRBD1. In germline, CDR1 is KGHSH, CDR2 LQKENI. The CDR3 is made up of 15 amino acids. With 3 bases clipped from V and 4 bases from J, the junction kept 7 bases outside the gene matches. This CDR3 is CASSPGRGQGYGYTF. The CDR3 DNA reads TGTGCCAGCTCACCCGGCAGGGGGCAGGGCTATGGCTACACCTTC.

The rearrangement uses TRBV5-1 and TRBJ2-5; D might be TRBD1 (5 bases). Germline assignment: CDR1 SGHRS and CDR2 YFSETQ. The CDR3 loop spans 12 amino acids. V was shortened by 5 bases and J by 4 bases, with 9 bases between the two germline ends. In DNA form, the CDR3 reads TGCGCCAGCAGGAGGCAGGGAGAGACCCAGTACTTC. Protein sequence: CASRRQGETQYF.

V gene TRBV29-1 combines with J gene TRBJ1-4; D call uncertain. The CDR3 extends over 13 amino acids. CDR1 and CDR2 (germline): SQVTM, ANQGSEA. Between the trimmed V and J ends, which lost 4 bases and 2 bases, there was a span of 8 bases. CDR3 sequence reads: CSVAQVTNEKLFF. In DNA, the CDR3 is TGCAGCGTTGCCCAGGTTACTAATGAAAAACTGTTTTTT.

CDR3 bases: TGCAGCGTTGATATGGGACAGGATAGTGGCTACACCTTC. This translates into CSVDMGQDSGYTF. This chain connects TRBV29-1 to TRBJ1-2; 8 positions match TRBD1. Germline values: CDR1 SQVTM, CDR2 ANQGSEA. This CDR3 has 13 amino acids. V shed 3 bases and J 7 bases; nucleotides not matched to a gene: 7.

This clonotype was counted between two and nine times. The gene calls are TRBV24-1 and TRBJ1-5; weak D call: TRBD1 (5 bases). The CDR3 spans 15 residues. Per the germline V gene, CDR1 is KGHDR and CDR2 is SFDVKD. Trimming left V 3 bases short and J 5 bases short, with 13 bases between. CDR3 sequence: CATSDTGTEYQPQHF. The DNA of the CDR3 is TGTGCCACCAGTGATACCGGGACGGAGTATCAGCCCCAGCATTTT.

V and J are TRBV4-1 and TRBJ2-5, with D uncertain. V dropped 0 bases and J dropped 7 bases, with 15 bases sitting between them. The V gene's germline CDR1 is MGHRA and CDR2 YSYEKL. This CDR3 is 15 amino acids long. CDR3 bases: TGCGCCAGCAGCCAAGATCTTGCAGCCCGGGCGACCCAGTACTTC. Protein: CASSQDLAARATQYF.

J is TRBJ1-1 and V is TRBV9; 8 bases are shared with TRBD1. This CDR3 is built from 14 residues. Germline CDR1 and CDR2: SGDLS and YYNGEE. Trimming at V came to 3 bases and at J to 4 bases, leaving 5 bases not matched to a gene. The CDR3 is CASSAAGTGTEAFF. DNA for the CDR3: TGTGCCAGCAGCGCGGCCGGGACAGGCACTGAAGCTTTCTTT.

This chain connects TRBV3-1 to TRBJ2-2; 14 bases are shared with TRBD2. Germline V gene sequence: CDR1 LGHDT, CDR2 YNNKEL (reference sequence). The CDR3 has 22 residues. V was clipped by 0 bases and J by 0 bases; unmatched bases: 12. The CDR3 loop reads CASSQEFRTSGGRDANTGELFF. CDR3 sequence (DNA): TGTGCCAGCAGCCAAGAATTTCGGACTAGCGGGGGGCGAGACGCGAACACCGGGGAGCTGTTTTTT.

This clonotype has a handful of counts. The V call is TRBV12-3 or TRBV12-4, the J call TRBJ2-5; D is possibly TRBD1 or TRBD2 (5 bases each). The V end was cut by 1 base, the J end by 7 bases, with 10 bases between. The CDR3 contains 13 residues. Written as DNA, the CDR3 is TGTGCCAGCAGTTTAGGGCCTGGGGGGACCCAGTACTTC. Its protein is CASSLGPGGTQYF.

About this clonotype: A read error may produce the germline difference seen at one junction end. This chain joins TRBV4-3 and TRBJ2-1, with D perhaps matching TRBD2 (8 bases). The CDR3 runs to 16 residues. The V gene's germline CDR1 is LGHNA and CDR2 YSLEER. The chain's CDR3 is CARSQPGGAGVNEQFF. The CDR3 DNA is TGCGCCAGAAGCCAGCCAGGGGGAGCGGGAGTGAATGAGCAGTTCTTC.

The chain carries TRBV6-5 and TRBJ2-3; possibly TRBD1 or TRBD2 for D (6 bases each). This CDR3 contains 16 residues. Germline V gene data show CDR1 as MNHEY and CDR2 as SVGAGI. Trimming cost V 1 base and J 1 base, with 12 bases left between them. The CDR3 loop is CASSYWGASGTDTQYF. The DNA of the CDR3 is TGTGCCAGCAGTTACTGGGGGGCTAGCGGCACAGATACGCAGTATTTT.